Listed below are T cell receptor beta chains from one sample, sequenced in a study of long-term antiretroviral therapy in people with HIV. The protocol was immunoSEQ multiplex PCR, while the TCRdb copy is restricted to in-frame clones and leaves out a portion. The table includes 30,000 to 40,000 clones, approximately 79% detected once. The sample here was unsorted PBMCs, taken 1.5 years after starting antiretroviral therapy. Source of these receptors: a man aged 18 to 29 with HIV. CDR3s include the opening cysteine and the closing phenylalanine or tryptophan. Each record gives: D gene, J gene, clone size, V gene, CDR3 protein, CDR3 DNA. A D gene is named only where the DNA matches it firmly. Not every row has a clone size; where given, it reads once, few, many or a size class.

TRBD2	TRBJ2-6	NA	TRBV4-3	CASGAGVSGANVLTF	TGCGCCAGCGGCGCGGGGGTCTCTGGGGCCAACGTCCTGACTTTC
TRBD2	TRBJ2-1	once	TRBV7-7	CASSPGLAGDHEQFF	TGTGCCAGCAGCCCGGGACTAGCGGGAGATCATGAGCAGTTCTTC
TRBD2	TRBJ2-7	NA	TRBV4-3	CASSRGGARYEQYF	TGCGCCAGCAGCCGGGGAGGGGCGAGGTACGAGCAGTACTTC
NA	TRBJ1-4	NA	TRBV28	CASSLVYNEKLFF	TGTGCCAGCAGTTTGGTCTACAATGAAAAACTGTTTTTT
TRBD1	TRBJ1-2	NA	TRBV6-5	CASSSSRGQGIYGYTF	TGTGCCAGCAGTTCCTCCCGGGGACAGGGAATCTATGGCTACACCTTC
NA	TRBJ2-6	NA	TRBV6-5	CASTRTGANVLTF	TGTGCCAGCACTCGGACTGGGGCCAACGTCCTGACTTTC
TRBD2	TRBJ2-7	few	TRBV5-1	CASRANPGLAGREQYF	TGCGCCAGCAGAGCGAACCCGGGACTAGCGGGACGCGAGCAGTACTTC
NA	TRBJ2-7	few	TRBV25-1	CASSFGYEQYF	TGTGCCAGCAGTTTCGGCTACGAGCAGTACTTC
NA	TRBJ2-1	NA	TRBV6-5	CASSYSFGNEQFF	TGTGCCAGCAGTTACTCGTTTGGGAATGAGCAGTTCTTC
NA	TRBJ2-7	NA	TRBV7-9	CASSTPGGEQYF	TGTGCCAGCAGTACCCCGGGTGGCGAGCAGTACTTC
TRBD2	TRBJ2-3	NA	TRBV7-9	CASSPRLAGQDTQYF	TGTGCCAGCAGCCCCCGACTAGCGGGACAAGATACGCAGTATTTT
TRBD1	TRBJ2-5	NA	TRBV5-1	CASSLGDRDQETQYF	TGCGCCAGCAGCTTGGGGGACAGGGACCAAGAGACCCAGTACTTC
NA	TRBJ1-1	NA	TRBV2	CASSEGGEAFF	TGTGCCAGCAGTGAGGGGGGGGAAGCTTTCTTT
NA	TRBJ2-3	NA	TRBV5-6	CASSSLRGDTQYF	TGTGCCAGCAGCTCCCTACGGGGAGATACGCAGTATTTT
NA	TRBJ1-4	NA	TRBV10-3	CAIRPGSTNEKLFF	TGTGCCATCAGGCCAGGGTCAACTAATGAAAAACTGTTTTTT
NA	TRBJ1-5	NA	TRBV6-6	CASSSPGSNQPQHF	TGTGCCAGCAGCTCCCCAGGGAGCAATCAGCCCCAGCATTTT
TRBD1	TRBJ1-1	NA	TRBV28	CASSPGGGGEAFF	TGTGCCAGCAGTCCAGGGGGCGGAGGTGAAGCTTTCTTT
TRBD2	TRBJ2-2	NA	TRBV9	CASSVSGMNTGELFF	TGTGCCAGCAGCGTTAGCGGGATGAACACCGGGGAGCTGTTTTTT
NA	TRBJ1-5	NA	TRBV19	CASSTGNQPQHF	TGTGCCAGTAGCACAGGGAATCAGCCCCAGCATTTT
NA	TRBJ1-2	NA	TRBV9	CASSAKADRGNVYGYTF	TGTGCCAGCAGCGCCAAAGCGGACCGGGGAAATGTCTATGGCTACACCTTC
NA	TRBJ2-7	NA	TRBV18	CASSPGVSRTLYEQYF	TGTGCCAGCTCACCGGGGGTTAGTAGGACCCTCTACGAGCAGTACTTC
NA	TRBJ1-1	NA	TRBV7-8	CASSLVPGMNTEAFF	TGTGCCAGCAGCTTAGTGCCAGGAATGAACACTGAAGCTTTCTTT
NA	TRBJ2-6	NA	TRBV29-1	CSVEDPVITGVGSGANVLTF	TGCAGCGTTGAAGACCCGGTAATAACAGGCGTAGGGTCTGGGGCCAACGTCCTGACTTTC
TRBD1	TRBJ1-1	once	TRBV6-6	CASSRGPDTEAFF	TGTGCCAGCAGCAGGGGGCCGGACACTGAAGCTTTCTTT
NA	TRBJ2-7	NA	TRBV5-1	CASSPTGSDPYEQYF	TGCGCCAGCAGCCCGACGGGGAGCGATCCATACGAGCAGTACTTC
NA	TRBJ2-7	NA	TRBV7-2	CASSKGQDYEQYF	TGTGCCAGCAGCAAGGGTCAGGACTACGAGCAGTACTTC
TRBD2	TRBJ2-3	NA	TRBV10-1	CASSEGVAGVDTQYF	TGCGCCAGCAGTGAAGGAGTAGCGGGAGTAGATACGCAGTATTTT
NA	TRBJ1-5	NA	TRBV27	CASSWGMYQPQHF	TGTGCCAGCAGTTGGGGGATGTACCAGCCCCAGCATTTT
TRBD2	TRBJ2-1	NA	TRBV19	CASSIGGGAGRDEQFF	TGTGCCAGTAGTATAGGAGGTGGTGCAGGGAGGGATGAGCAGTTCTTC
NA	TRBJ2-7	NA	TRBV9	CASSATGTPGTEQYF	TGTGCCAGCAGCGCGACCGGGACTCCAGGGACCGAGCAGTACTTC
TRBD1	TRBJ2-1	NA	TRBV15	CATTGQGRENEQFF	TGTGCCACCACCGGACAGGGGAGAGAGAATGAGCAGTTCTTC
NA	TRBJ2-1	NA	TRBV5-4	CASSLLVGGVDNEQFF	TGTGCCAGCAGCCTGCTCGTAGGTGGGGTTGACAATGAGCAGTTCTTC
NA	TRBJ2-1	NA	TRBV28	CASSPYQGDNEQFF	TGTGCCAGCAGTCCATACCAGGGAGACAATGAGCAGTTCTTC
TRBD2	TRBJ2-1	NA	TRBV4-1	CASNVLAGNNEQFF	TGCGCCAGCAACGTCCTAGCGGGAAACAATGAGCAGTTCTTC
NA	TRBJ2-7	NA	TRBV5-5	CASSFSGRYEQYF	TGTGCCAGCAGCTTTTCAGGGAGGTACGAGCAGTACTTC
NA	TRBJ2-1	few	TRBV9	CASSPLEGFSNEQFF	TGTGCCAGCAGCCCCCTCGAGGGATTTAGTAATGAGCAGTTCTTC
NA	TRBJ2-5	NA	TRBV5-6	CASSLSGRGQETQYF	TGTGCCAGCAGCTTGTCAGGCAGGGGACAAGAGACCCAGTACTTC
TRBD1	TRBJ1-5	NA	TRBV10-1	CASPVGQGWDSNQPQHF	TGCGCCAGCCCCGTCGGACAGGGATGGGATAGCAATCAGCCCCAGCATTTT
TRBD2	TRBJ2-7	NA	TRBV7-9	CASNFLASGRAGPYEQYF	TGTGCCAGCAACTTCCTCGCTAGCGGGAGGGCCGGACCCTACGAGCAGTACTTC
NA	TRBJ1-1	NA	TRBV9	CASSVWEEPGHTEAFF	TGTGCCAGCAGCGTATGGGAAGAGCCGGGGCACACTGAAGCTTTCTTT
TRBD1	TRBJ1-1	NA	TRBV23-1	CASSETDRGNTEAFF	TGCGCCAGCAGTGAAACTGACAGGGGGAACACTGAAGCTTTCTTT
TRBD1	TRBJ2-7	once	TRBV6-5	CASTLGQDFEQYF	TGTGCCAGCACCTTGGGACAGGACTTCGAGCAGTACTTC
TRBD1	TRBJ2-2	NA	TRBV7-9	CASRLPGQTSNTGELFF	TGTGCCAGCAGATTACCGGGACAGACTTCGAACACCGGGGAGCTGTTTTTT
NA	TRBJ1-1	few	TRBV5-5	CASSPHAVKDTEAFF	TGTGCCAGCAGCCCCCACGCGGTTAAGGACACTGAAGCTTTCTTT
NA	TRBJ2-1	NA	TRBV21-1	CASSKGGPPKDYNEQFF	TGTGCCAGCAGCAAAGGGGGGCCACCAAAGGACTACAATGAGCAGTTCTTC
NA	TRBJ2-7	NA	TRBV9	CASSVGRGSYEQYF	TGTGCCAGCAGCGTAGGCCGGGGGTCATACGAGCAGTACTTC
TRBD2	TRBJ2-1	NA	TRBV7-9	CASSLLAGFNNEQFF	TGTGCCAGCAGCTTACTAGCGGGTTTCAACAATGAGCAGTTCTTC
NA	TRBJ2-1	once	TRBV14	CASSQDLHRQFF	TGTGCCAGCAGCCAAGATCTCCACAGGCAGTTCTTC
NA	TRBJ2-7	NA	TRBV27	CASSPGLPVREQYF	TGTGCCAGCAGTCCGGGACTTCCAGTACGAGAGCAGTACTTC
NA	TRBJ2-1	NA	TRBV29-1	CSVETTGSLGNEQFF	TGCAGCGTTGAAACGACAGGTTCGTTGGGTAATGAGCAGTTCTTC
TRBD1	TRBJ2-5	NA	TRBV15	CATSRGQGLVQETQYF	TGTGCCACCAGCAGAGGACAGGGGCTAGTCCAAGAGACCCAGTACTTC
NA	TRBJ2-2	NA	TRBV20-1	CSAERSGELFF	TGCAGTGCGGAAAGGTCCGGGGAGCTGTTTTTT